These 22 T cell receptor beta chains were all obtained from the same sample, sequenced in a study of beta chain features in type 1 diabetes. The antigens these receptors bind are not known. Every isolated RNA sample was fully reverse transcribed, so sequencing captured expressed TCRB transcripts. The assay was immunoSEQ multiplex PCR, and TCRdb's table has in-frame clones only and misses some. The data show 20,000 to 30,000 clones, roughly two thirds seen once. Whole-study results and caveats: When Type 1 diabetes patients were examined, their TCRB CDR3s proved moderately but significantly shorter in all four CD4+ subsets.

What was sequenced was Tregs from blood. The receptor source for this set is a man aged 18 to 29 with type 1 diabetes.

The DNA for the CDR3 is TGTGCCAGCTCACCGGGCAGCTCCTACAATGAGCAGTTCTTC. It yields the protein CASSPGSSYNEQFF. The chain couples TRBV18 to TRBJ2-1; D ambiguous. CDR3 length equals 14 residues. Deletions cut 3 bases from V and 0 bases from J, with 6 bases between. The germline CDR1 and CDR2 sequences are KGHSH and LQKENI.

This clone was picked up a small number of times. The chain uses TRBV7-2 and TRBJ2-1, with 10 positions matching TRBD2. This CDR3 is 16 amino acids long. After removal of 2 bases from V and 1 base from J, the junction contained 2 bases not matched to a gene. CDR1 is SGHTA and CDR2 is FQGNSA in the germline V gene. The CDR3, as DNA: TGTGCCAGCAGCTTAAGCGGGAGGGGGTCCTACAATGAGCAGTTCTTC. Its protein product is CASSLSGRGSYNEQFF. The variable domain in full, completed from reference TRBV7-2 and TRBJ2-1, reads GAGVSQSPSNKVTEKGKDVELRCDPISGHTALYWYRQSLGQGLEFLIYFQGNSAPDKSGLPSDRFSAERTGGSVSTLTIQRTQQEDSAVYLCASSLSGRGSYNEQFFGPGTRLTVL.

This sequence joins TRBV6-5 and TRBJ2-5; TRBD1 matches 7 bases. The CDR3 contains 12 residues. J lost 5 bases, V lost 8 bases, and 5 bases had no gene match. Germline V gene lookup returns CDR1 MNHEY and CDR2 SVGAGI. The CDR3 protein is CASSDRAETQYF. The CDR3 nucleotides are TGTGCCAGCTCTGACAGGGCGGAGACCCAGTACTTC.

The chain employs TRBV20-1 and TRBJ2-1, with D tentatively TRBD2 (5 bases). Germline V gene sequence: CDR1 DFQATT, CDR2 SNEGSKA (reference sequence). This CDR3 contains 10 residues. Trimming left V 3 bases short and J 9 bases short, with 6 bases between. In DNA, the CDR3 is TGCAGTGCTAGCCGGGGTGAGCAGTTCTTC. Its translation: CSASRGEQFF.

The chain uses TRBV7-2 and TRBJ2-5, with D perhaps matching TRBD1 (6 bases). The J call may not be correct, given that the DNA end is closer to TRBJ2-7. Germline V CDR1 and CDR2: SGHTA, FQGNSA. This CDR3 contains 15 residues. CDR3 DNA sequence: TGTGCCAGCAGCTCCGGGAACAGGGTATCCTACGAGCAGTACTTC. Its translation is CASSSGNRVSYEQYF.

The chain recombines TRBV7-2 with TRBJ1-4; 7 bases agree with TRBD1. The CDR3 is 15 residues long. The V gene end was trimmed by 5 bases and the J gene end by 2 bases; junction bases not matched to a gene: 5. Germline assignment: CDR1 SGHTA and CDR2 FQGNSA. The CDR3 region is CASSPQGHTNEKLFF. CDR3 coding DNA: TGTGCCAGCAGCCCACAGGGGCACACTAATGAAAAACTGTTTTTT.

The V gene is TRBV19, the J gene TRBJ2-5; D not certain. From germline, CDR1 is LNHDA and CDR2 SQIVND (reference sequence). Trimming took off 4 bases at V and 0 bases at J, with 6 bases between the two ends. The CDR3 loop spans 13 amino acids. CDR3 amino acids: CASSTRYQETQYF. Written as DNA, the CDR3 is TGTGCCAGTAGTACCAGATACCAAGAGACCCAGTACTTC.

The gene calls are TRBV7-2 and TRBJ2-7; a possible D gene is TRBD2 (6 bases). The germline gives CDR1 SGHTA, CDR2 FQGNSA. V lost 2 bases to trimming and J lost 3 bases, with 11 bases between them. The CDR3 runs to 14 residues. The DNA for the CDR3 is TGTGCCAGCAGCTTAAGTAGCGGCCGCTACGAGCAGTACTTC. Residues: CASSLSSGRYEQYF.

The genes are TRBV7-9 and TRBJ2-1; the D gene is possibly TRBD2 (6 bases). Per the germline V gene, CDR1 is SEHNR and CDR2 is FQNEAQ (reference sequence). This CDR3 spans 15 amino acids. Trimming took off 6 bases at V and 4 bases at J, with 16 bases between the two ends. For the CDR3, the DNA is TGTGCCAGCAGTCTCGAGGGGAGGAGTTACAATGAGCAGTTCTTC. Its translation: CASSLEGRSYNEQFF.

The gene calls are TRBV7-9 and TRBJ2-3; maybe TRBD1 (6 bases). CDR1 and CDR2 (germline): SEHNR, FQNEAQ (reference sequence). V lost 1 base and J lost 6, with 20 bases in between. The CDR3 consists of 17 residues. DNA for the CDR3: TGTGCCAGCAGCTTAGTGGCAGGGGTTGACCTGCACGATACGCAGTATTTT. This encodes CASSLVAGVDLHDTQYF.

This clone showed up just a few times. V usage is TRBV9 and J usage is TRBJ2-3; perhaps TRBD1 as D (6 bases). V was trimmed by 0 bases and J by 0 bases, leaving 20 bases between them. The germline gives CDR1 SGDLS, CDR2 YYNGEE. This CDR3 contains 19 residues. The CDR3: CASSVVSQGNLSSTDTQYF. The CDR3 bases are TGTGCCAGCAGCGTAGTATCACAGGGAAACCTATCTAGCACAGATACGCAGTATTTT.

The V call is TRBV2, the J call TRBJ2-2, with D possibly being TRBD2 (5 bases). V was trimmed by 4 bases and J by 6 bases, leaving 12 bases between them. The CDR3 sequence is 14 residues long. CDR1 is SNHLY, CDR2 FYNNEI, per germline. The CDR3 DNA reads TGTGCCAGCAGTGGAGGGCCGGCCGCCGGGGAGCTGTTTTTT. Translation: CASSGGPAAGELFF.

This clone appeared a few times. Here the CDR3 DNA reads TGTGCCAGCAGTCCAACCCAGGGACTCGGAGGGGAGCTGTTTTTT. This sequence encodes CASSPTQGLGGELFF. The chain has TRBV2 and TRBJ2-2; possible D gene TRBD2, 6 bases. Germline V CDR1 and CDR2: SNHLY, FYNNEI. The CDR3 spans 15 residues. The ends were cut back, 5 bases at V and 8 bases at J, with 18 bases in the middle.

This chain connects TRBV6-5 to TRBJ2-7, with TRBD1 matching over 8 bases. Germline V CDR1 and CDR2: MNHEY, SVGAGI. V gave up 7 bases and J gave up 6 bases; unmatched junction bases: 11. The CDR3 runs to 14 residues. The CDR3 sequence: CASTTTGVPSEQYF. CDR3 nucleotides: TGTGCCAGCACCACGACAGGGGTACCAAGCGAGCAGTACTTC.

The rearrangement joins TRBV5-6 to TRBJ1-1; maybe TRBD1 (5 bases). This CDR3 region has 15 residues. Germline assignment: CDR1 SGHDT and CDR2 YYEEEE. Trimming removed 4 bases at V and 0 bases at J, with 13 bases between. The CDR3 DNA follows: TGTGCCAGCAGCAGGGAGGGGAGATTGAACACTGAAGCTTTCTTT. Its protein is CASSREGRLNTEAFF.

The CDR3 region is CASSPRNTEAFF. The CDR3 DNA follows: TGTGCCAGCAGCCCCAGGAACACTGAAGCTTTCTTT. This chain joins TRBV28 and TRBJ1-1, with unresolved D. The CDR3 totals 12 residues. The germline V gene encodes CDR1 MDHEN and CDR2 SYDVKM. The V gene lost 6 bases and the J gene lost 1 base, with 6 bases spanning the gap.

The chain carries TRBV19 and TRBJ2-3; D perhaps matches TRBD2 (6 bases). CDR1 LNHDA and CDR2 SQIVND come from the germline V gene (reference sequence). The CDR3 totals 14 residues. Trimming stripped 5 bases from V and 2 bases from J, with 11 bases between. The CDR3 sequence: CASSGGLNTDTQYF. The DNA of the CDR3 is TGTGCCAGTAGTGGGGGACTGAACACAGATACGCAGTATTTT.

J is TRBJ1-2 and V is TRBV7-9; possible D gene TRBD1, 6 bases. Germline V gene data show CDR1 as SEHNR and CDR2 as FQNEAQ (reference sequence). The CDR3 has 16 residues. V was trimmed by 4 bases and J by 2 bases, leaving 17 bases between them. CDR3 nucleotides: TGTGCCAGCAGCTCCACCCCCAGGGGCTTCAACTATGGCTACACCTTC. Translated, it gives CASSSTPRGFNYGYTF.

This clone came up a few times. In nucleotides, the CDR3 is TGTGCCAGCAGATCCGGACAGGGTCCCATCGGCGAGCAGTACTTC. Its translation is CASRSGQGPIGEQYF. This chain joins TRBV2 and TRBJ2-7, with 8 positions matching TRBD1. CDR1 is SNHLY and CDR2 is FYNNEI in the germline V gene. CDR3 length equals 15 residues. With 6 bases clipped from V and 6 bases from J, the junction kept 13 bases outside the gene matches. Looking up the rest from reference TRBV2 and TRBJ2-7 gives the full variable domain: EPEVTQTPSHQVTQMGQEVILRCVPISNHLYFYWYRQILGQKVEFLVSFYNNEISEKSEIFDDQFSVERPDGSNFTLKIRSTKLEDSAMYFCASRSGQGPIGEQYFGPGTRLTVT.

The V and J genes are TRBV7-9 and TRBJ1-1, with a weak D call TRBD1 (5 bases). The CDR3 contains 15 residues. Germline V gives CDR1 SEHNR, CDR2 FQNEAQ (reference sequence). The germline V and J ends were trimmed by 2 bases and 2 bases, with 12 bases remaining between them. The CDR3 nucleotides are TGTGCCAGCAGCTTATTGGTCAGGGTAAACACTGAAGCTTTCTTT. The encoded protein is CASSLLVRVNTEAFF. The complete variable domain, with remaining parts taken from reference TRBV7-9 and TRBJ1-1, reads DTGVSQNPRHKITKRGQNVTFRCDPISEHNRLYWYRQTLGQGPEFLTYFQNEAQLEKSRLLSDRFSAERPKGSFSTLEIQRTEQGDSAMYLCASSLLVRVNTEAFFGQGTRLTVV.

This clone has a handful of counts. The chain recombines TRBV11-2 with TRBJ2-7, with 8 positions matching TRBD2. The CDR3 sequence is 16 residues long. The V gene end was trimmed by 3 bases and the J gene end by 0 bases; junction bases not matched to a gene: 7. CDR1 and CDR2 from the germline V gene are SGHAT and FQNNGV. CDR3 residues: CASSFLAGHSSYEQYF. The CDR3, as DNA: TGTGCCAGCAGCTTCCTAGCGGGTCACAGCTCCTACGAGCAGTACTTC.

V and J are TRBV5-1 and TRBJ2-1, with TRBD1 identical over 7 bases. Losses at the gene ends were 0 bases for V and 7 bases for J; bases not matched to a gene: 7. Germline CDR1 is SGHRS and CDR2 is YFSETQ. The CDR3 contains 15 residues. CDR3 DNA: TGCGCCAGCAGCTTGGAGGGGGCTAGCACAAATGAGCAGTTCTTC. This codes for CASSLEGASTNEQFF.